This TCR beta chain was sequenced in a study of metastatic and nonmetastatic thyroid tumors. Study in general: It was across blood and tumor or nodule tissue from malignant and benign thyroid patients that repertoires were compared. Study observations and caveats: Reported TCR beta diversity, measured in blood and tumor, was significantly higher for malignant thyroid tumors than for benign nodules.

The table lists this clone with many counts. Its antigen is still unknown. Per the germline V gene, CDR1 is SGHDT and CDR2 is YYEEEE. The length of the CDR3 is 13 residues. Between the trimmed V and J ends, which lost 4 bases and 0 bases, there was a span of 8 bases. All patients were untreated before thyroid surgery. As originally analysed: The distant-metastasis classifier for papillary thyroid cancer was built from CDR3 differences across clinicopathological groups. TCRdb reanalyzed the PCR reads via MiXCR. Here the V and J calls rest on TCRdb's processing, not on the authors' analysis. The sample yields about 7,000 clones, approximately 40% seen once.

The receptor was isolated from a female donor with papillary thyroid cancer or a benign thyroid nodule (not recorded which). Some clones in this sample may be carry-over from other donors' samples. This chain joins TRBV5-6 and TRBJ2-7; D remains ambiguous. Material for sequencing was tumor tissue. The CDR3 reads CASSRYNSYEQYF. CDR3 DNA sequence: TGTGCCAGCAGCAGATACAACTCCTACGAGCAGTACTTC.